Shown below are 12 T cell receptor beta chains from a single sample sequenced in a study of shared clonotypes between healthy human individuals. The table came from immunoSEQ multiplex PCR; TCRdb's copy has only in-frame clones and leaves some out. The table shows approximately 1,500,000 clones, with roughly 96% occurring only once. Sequenced material: naive CD4+ T cells sorted from blood. Subset here: CD45RA+ positively selected. These receptors originate from a man aged 30 to 39 in good health.

The genes are TRBV11-2 and TRBJ2-1; TRBD2 is a possible D gene (5 bases). The CDR3 covers 15 residues. CDR1 and CDR2 (germline): SGHAT, FQNNGV. Deletions cut 5 bases from V and 6 bases from J, with 17 bases between. The CDR3 DNA is TGTGCCAGCAGCCATAGCGCCCCAAGGCTCAATGAGCAGTTCTTC. This sequence encodes CASSHSAPRLNEQFF.

The chain employs TRBV18 and TRBJ2-2; D is possibly TRBD2 (5 bases). The V gene's germline CDR1 is KGHSH and CDR2 LQKENI. Trimming pared 2 bases from V and 5 bases from J, leaving 12 bases between. The CDR3 runs to 15 residues. CDR3 loop: CASSPAGTGTGELFF. The CDR3 DNA reads TGTGCCAGCTCACCAGCGGGCACGGGGACCGGGGAGCTGTTTTTT.

This chain uses TRBV5-1 with TRBJ1-4; no firm D call. This CDR3 spans 14 amino acids. The V gene lost 4 bases and the J gene lost 8 bases, with 15 bases spanning the gap. Per the germline V gene, CDR1 is SGHRS and CDR2 is YFSETQ. The CDR3 bases are TGCGCCAGCAGCCTCCCGGGAACGGCAGAAAAACTGTTTTTT. It yields the protein CASSLPGTAEKLFF.

The chain is built from TRBV28 and TRBJ2-5; 10 bases map to TRBD1. Germline V CDR1 and CDR2: MDHEN, SYDVKM. CDR3 length: 14 residues. The V segment lost 6 bases and the J segment 5 bases; nucleotides outside the gene matches: 6. The CDR3 loop is CASSMTGGKETQYF. DNA for the CDR3: TGTGCCAGCAGCATGACAGGGGGCAAGGAGACCCAGTACTTC.

J is TRBJ2-2 and V is TRBV11-3; 13 positions agree with TRBD2. Trimming took 1 base from V and 5 from J; bases not matched to a gene: 7. The germline CDR1 and CDR2 sequences are SGHNT and YENEEA. This CDR3 comprises 18 residues. This CDR3 reads CASSLVLGLAGVTGELFF. The DNA of the CDR3 is TGTGCCAGCAGCTTAGTCCTAGGACTAGCGGGAGTAACCGGGGAGCTGTTTTTT.

The table lists this clone with a count of one. Other nucleotide sequences in the sample specify the same CDR3. This chain links TRBV11-3 with TRBJ2-1; 7 nucleotides line up with TRBD2. The ends lost 1 base at V and 9 bases at J; junction bases unmatched: 0. This CDR3 comprises 12 residues. Germline values: CDR1 SGHNT, CDR2 YENEEA. The DNA for the CDR3 is TGTGCCAGCAGCTTAGGCGGGAGTGAGCAGTTCTTC. This encodes CASSLGGSEQFF.

The V and J genes are TRBV21-1 and TRBJ1-2. TRBV21-1 is a pseudogene segment. The CDR3 contains 15 residues. The CDR3 loop reads CASREPGGTLYGYTF. In nucleotides, the CDR3 is TGTGCCAGCAGGGAACCTGGGGGGACCCTCTATGGCTACACCTTC.

The chain couples TRBV12-2 to TRBJ2-2; the table assigns TRBD2, which was not confirmed against the DNA. TRBV12-2 is a listed pseudogene. CDR3 length: 17 residues. Here the CDR3 reads CASRLVPSGRGTGELFF. The DNA of the CDR3 is TGTGCAAGTCGCTTAGTTCCTAGCGGGAGGGGCACCGGGGAGCTGTTTTTT.

Comment on this clone: The sample has other DNA sequences that encode this CDR3 too. The CDR3 reads CASSLATGRTDTQYF. The CDR3 DNA reads as TGTGCCAGCAGCTTAGCGACAGGGCGCACAGATACGCAGTATTTT. This chain uses TRBV7-6 with TRBJ2-3; 7 nucleotides match TRBD1. The V gene's germline CDR1 is SGHVS and CDR2 FNYEAQ. This CDR3 contains 15 residues. V shed 0 bases and J 1 base; nucleotides not matched to a gene: 1.

The gene calls are TRBV4-3 and TRBJ2-1; 7 bases match TRBD2. The ends lost 2 bases at V and 9 bases at J; junction bases unmatched: 4. Per the germline V gene, CDR1 is LGHNA and CDR2 is YSLEER. The CDR3 has 13 residues. CDR3 in amino acids: CASSQRTRGEQFF. The CDR3 coding sequence is TGCGCCAGCAGCCAAAGGACTAGGGGTGAGCAGTTCTTC.

This chain uses TRBV29-1 with TRBJ1-2, with 9 bases identical to TRBD1. V was pared by 3 bases and J by 8 bases, with 4 bases of the junction left unmatched. The CDR3 covers 12 residues. Germline CDR1 SQVTM, CDR2 ANQGSEA. CDR3 sequence: CSVETGGTGYTF. CDR3 nucleotides: TGCAGCGTTGAGACAGGGGGAACAGGCTACACCTTC.

The table lists this clone with a few counts. This chain links TRBV18 with TRBJ1-1; D is undetermined. Germline values: CDR1 KGHSH, CDR2 LQKENI. V lost 8 bases and J lost 0, with 10 bases in between. The CDR3 has 13 amino acids. CDR3 nucleotide sequence: TGTGCCAGCGTTGAGGGCATGAACACTGAAGCTTTCTTT. Protein sequence: CASVEGMNTEAFF. Together with reference TRBV18 and TRBJ1-1, the CDR3 gives the full variable domain: NAGVMQNPRHLVRRRGQEARLRCSPMKGHSHVYWYRQLPEEGLKFMVYLQKENIIDESGMPKERFSAEFPKEGPSILRIQQVVRGDSAAYFCASVEGMNTEAFFGQGTRLTVV.